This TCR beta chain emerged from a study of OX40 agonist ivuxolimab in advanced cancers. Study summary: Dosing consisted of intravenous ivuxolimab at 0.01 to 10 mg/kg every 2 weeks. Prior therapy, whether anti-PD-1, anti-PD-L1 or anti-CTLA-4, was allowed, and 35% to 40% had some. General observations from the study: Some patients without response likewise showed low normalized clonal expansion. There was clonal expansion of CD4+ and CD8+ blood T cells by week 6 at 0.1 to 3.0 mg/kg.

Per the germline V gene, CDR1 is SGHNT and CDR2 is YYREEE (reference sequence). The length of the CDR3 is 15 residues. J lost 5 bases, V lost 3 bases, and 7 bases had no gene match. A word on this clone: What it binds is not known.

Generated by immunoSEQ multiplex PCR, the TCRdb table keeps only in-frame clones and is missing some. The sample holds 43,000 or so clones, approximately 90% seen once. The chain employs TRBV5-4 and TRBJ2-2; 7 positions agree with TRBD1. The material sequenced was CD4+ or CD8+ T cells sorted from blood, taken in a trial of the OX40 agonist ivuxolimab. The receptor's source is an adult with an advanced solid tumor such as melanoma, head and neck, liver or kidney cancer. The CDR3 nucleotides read TGTGCCAGCAGCTCATACAGGGACAGTACCGGGGAGCTGTTTTTT. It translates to CASSSYRDSTGELFF. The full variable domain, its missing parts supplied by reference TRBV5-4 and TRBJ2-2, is ETGVTQSPTHLIKTRGQQVTLRCSSQSGHNTVSWYQQALGQGPQFIFQYYREEENGRGNFPPRFSGLQFPNYSSELNVNALELDDSALYLCASSSYRDSTGELFFGEGSRLTVL.